This T cell receptor beta chain stems from a study of CD8 T cells in ankylosing spondylitis. The CDR3 covers 13 residues. The germline V gene encodes CDR1 SGHVS and CDR2 FNYEAQ. Germline trimming cut 7 bases from V and 9 bases from J; bases unmatched to any gene: 3. A quantitative 5'-RACE method, one with molecular barcodes, was used to make TCR beta libraries. TCRdb called the 5' RACE reads again in MiXCR, with one record for every CDR3 protein. Of about 190,000 distinct CDR3 sequences in the sample, over 10% were seen once. The study's findings and limits: Earlier literature documents some of the motif variants in reactive arthritis synovial fluid and blood.

This clonotype was seen repeatedly, ten times or more. Its antigen is undetermined. Sequencing input: blood, either unsorted or a sorted T cell fraction (not recorded which). The source of this sequence is a female donor with ankylosing spondylitis or in good health (not recorded which). The V gene is TRBV7-6, the J gene TRBJ2-1; 13 nucleotides match TRBD2. In DNA, the CDR3 is TGTGCCAGCACGGGACTAGCGGGAAGTGAGCAGTTCTTC. Translation: CASTGLAGSEQFF.